Shown below are 13 T cell receptor beta chains from a single sample sequenced in a study of blood T cell repertoires in COVID-19. Libraries were prepared by immunoSEQ multiplex PCR; TCRdb keeps only in-frame clonotypes and omits some of them. The data hold around 52,000 clones, with around 80% observed a single time. Sequenced: peripheral blood. The receptors were gathered from an older woman with acute or convalescent COVID-19.

The chain is built from TRBV9 and TRBJ1-2; 7 bases are shared with TRBD1. Germline values: CDR1 SGDLS, CDR2 YYNGEE. The ends lost 0 bases at V and 4 bases at J; junction bases unmatched: 6. The CDR3 sequence is 15 residues long. The chain's CDR3 is CASSVEATGTYGYTF. DNA of the CDR3: TGTGCCAGCAGCGTAGAGGCGACAGGGACCTATGGCTACACCTTC.

The genes are TRBV2 and TRBJ2-1; the match to TRBD1 covers 9 bases. V lost 10 bases to trimming and J lost 4 bases; unmatched junction nucleotides: 14. Germline lookup yields CDR1 SNHLY and CDR2 FYNNEI. The CDR3 covers 16 residues. The CDR3 reads CAKDRGDSAGYNEQFF. In DNA, the CDR3 is TGTGCCAAAGACAGGGGGGATTCAGCAGGGTACAATGAGCAGTTCTTC.

The genes are TRBV11-1 and TRBJ2-7; 12 bases are shared with TRBD2. Germline CDR1 and CDR2: SGHAT and FQDESV (reference sequence). This CDR3 is 16 amino acids long. V was clipped by 5 bases and J by 3 bases; unmatched bases: 8. The CDR3 is CASSLLAGGPHYEQYF. DNA of the CDR3: TGTGCCAGCAGCCTACTAGCGGGGGGACCTCACTACGAGCAGTACTTC.

This clone was found once. CDR3 loop: CASIISGGGGDTQYF. CDR3 nucleotides: TGTGCCAGCATTATTTCTGGCGGGGGAGGAGATACGCAGTATTTT. The chain employs TRBV6-5 and TRBJ2-3; 7 nucleotides line up with TRBD2. This CDR3 is 15 amino acids long. The V segment lost 7 bases and the J segment 5 bases; nucleotides outside the gene matches: 12. The V gene's germline CDR1 is MNHEY and CDR2 SVGAGI.

V is TRBV15 and J is TRBJ2-2; the D gene is possibly TRBD1 (7 bases). V shed 3 bases and J shed 5 bases, with 10 bases lying between them. The CDR3 totals 14 residues. The V gene's germline CDR1 is LNHNV and CDR2 YYDKDF (reference sequence). The CDR3 sequence is CATSRTGTTGELFF. The CDR3 region has the DNA TGTGCCACCAGCAGGACAGGGACTACCGGGGAGCTGTTTTTT.

The chain employs TRBV29-1 and TRBJ1-2; 9 bases line up with TRBD1. This CDR3 has 13 residues. Per the germline V gene, CDR1 is SQVTM and CDR2 is ANQGSEA. The CDR3 nucleotides are TGCATCGCCCGGGACAGGGATCTTTATGGCTACACCTTC. Its translation: CIARDRDLYGYTF.

This clone was seen a few times. The chain combines TRBV27 with TRBJ1-4; possibly TRBD1 for D (5 bases). Germline CDR1 reads MNHEY; CDR2 reads SMNVEV (reference sequence). CDR3 length equals 13 residues. V was shortened by 8 bases and J by 3 bases, with 10 bases between the two germline ends. CDR3 in amino acids: CASQGFANEKLFF. CDR3 bases: TGTGCCAGCCAGGGTTTCGCTAATGAAAAACTGTTTTTT.

The gene calls are TRBV29-1 and TRBJ1-2, with TRBD1 identical over 12 bases. CDR1 and CDR2 from the germline V gene are SQVTM and ANQGSEA. The junction had 9 bases not matched to a gene; V was cut back by 5 bases and J by 8 bases. This CDR3 has 14 amino acids. The CDR3 DNA reads TGCAGCGTTACTCCCGGGACAGGGGGCGACGGCTACACCTTC. Protein product: CSVTPGTGGDGYTF.

The V gene is TRBV2, the J gene TRBJ1-1; D is perhaps TRBD1 (6 bases). Trimming shortened V by 7 bases and J by 0 bases, and 9 bases separated the two germline ends. The CDR3 runs to 13 residues. Germline V gene lookup returns CDR1 SNHLY and CDR2 FYNNEI. CDR3 region: CASTDRLNTEAFF. Here the CDR3 DNA reads TGTGCCAGCACCGACAGGTTGAACACTGAAGCTTTCTTT.

The CDR3 nucleotides are TGTGCCAGTAGTCCCCACGGGACTTCCCATTCCAAAAACATTCAGTACTTC. This gives the protein CASSPHGTSHSKNIQYF. The chain is built from TRBV19 and TRBJ2-4; the D gene is possibly TRBD2 (6 bases). The CDR3 is 17 residues long. Trimming removed 5 bases from V and 2 bases from J, with 19 bases in between. Germline V lookup: CDR1 LNHDA, CDR2 SQIVND (reference sequence).

The V call is TRBV15, the J call TRBJ2-7, with D possibly matching TRBD1 (6 bases). The CDR3 sequence is 16 residues long. Germline V gene sequence: CDR1 LNHNV, CDR2 YYDKDF (reference sequence). V dropped 5 bases and J dropped 0 bases, with 17 bases sitting between them. CDR3 DNA sequence: TGTGCCACCAGCTTATCCCCCGGGACATTCTCCTACGAGCAGTACTTC. This gives the protein CATSLSPGTFSYEQYF.

This clone was picked up one time. J is TRBJ1-4 and V is TRBV6-5, with TRBD1 as a possible D gene (5 bases). The CDR3 totals 14 residues. Trimming removed 7 bases at V and 8 bases at J, with 17 bases between. Germline values: CDR1 MNHEY, CDR2 SVGAGI. The CDR3 DNA sequence: TGTGCCAGCAACGAGCAGGGCTTCCGGGAAAAACTGTTTTTT. As protein: CASNEQGFREKLFF.

The chain couples TRBV7-9 to TRBJ2-7; D possibly corresponds to TRBD1 (6 bases). V lost 6 bases, J lost 0 bases, and 15 bases lay in between. Germline CDR1 and CDR2: SEHNR and FQNEAQ (reference sequence). The CDR3 spans 15 residues. This CDR3 reads CASREIRGSSYEQYF. Written as DNA, the CDR3 is TGTGCCAGCAGGGAAATCAGGGGTTCCTCCTACGAGCAGTACTTC.